This is a list of T cell receptor beta chains from one sample in a study of T cell responses to AZD1222 COVID-19 vaccine. Using immunoSEQ multiplex PCR, the repertoire was profiled, and TCRdb retains in-frame clones only, with some absent. The repertoire holds 40,000 to 55,000 clones, 85% to 90% seen once, with 0.9% to 1.2% in the top ten. The material was peripheral blood, obtained 28 days after the second AZD1222 dose. The receptors were gathered from an adult who received the AZD1222 COVID-19 vaccine. The CDR3 runs from the conserved cysteine through the conserved F or W. The D gene is left open where the match is weak. Clone size appears in some rows only: once, few, many, or a class for an expanded clone.

j_call	clone_size	d_call	cdr3_length	v_call	cdr3_aa	cdr3_nt
TRBJ1-5	NA	NA	15	TRBV7-2	CASSLVTADWQPQHF	TGTGCCAGCAGCTTAGTAACAGCCGATTGGCAGCCCCAGCATTTT
TRBJ1-3	NA	NA	16	TRBV28	CASSLTISFSGNTIYF	TGTGCCAGCAGTTTAACTATAAGTTTCTCTGGAAACACCATATATTTT
TRBJ1-1	NA	NA	14	TRBV28	CASSLPSGATEAFF	TGTGCCAGCAGTTTGCCCTCCGGGGCTACTGAAGCTTTCTTT
TRBJ1-1	NA	TRBD1	17	TRBV5-1	CASSHSQGQRMNTEAFF	TGCGCCAGCAGCCACTCTCAGGGACAGCGCATGAACACTGAAGCTTTCTTT
TRBJ2-7	once	NA	16	TRBV9	CASSADPPGQSYEQYF	TGTGCCAGCAGCGCGGACCCCCCAGGACAGTCCTACGAGCAGTACTTC
TRBJ2-7	NA	TRBD2	17	TRBV28	CASKPISQAAGPYEQYF	TGTGCCAGCAAACCAATCTCCCAGGCAGCGGGGCCCTACGAGCAGTACTTC
TRBJ2-7	NA	TRBD1	15	TRBV28	CASSVGTGVFYEQYF	TGTGCCAGCAGTGTAGGGACAGGGGTTTTTTACGAGCAGTACTTC
TRBJ1-5	NA	NA	15	TRBV5-6	CASSHQGPGNQPQHF	TGTGCCAGCAGCCATCAGGGTCCAGGCAATCAGCCCCAGCATTTT
TRBJ1-1	NA	TRBD1	14	TRBV15	CATSTGVKNSEAFF	TGTGCCACGTCGACAGGGGTTAAGAACAGTGAAGCTTTCTTT
TRBJ1-4	NA	NA	16	TRBV9	CASSAVGYTTNEKLFF	TGTGCCAGCAGCGCCGTCGGGTATACAACTAATGAAAAACTGTTTTTT
TRBJ2-1	NA	NA	15	TRBV15	CATSREQKRYNEQFF	TGTGCCACCAGCAGAGAACAGAAAAGATACAATGAGCAGTTCTTC
TRBJ2-3	once	NA	13	TRBV7-2	CASSLVGGWRQYF	TGTGCCAGCAGCTTAGTCGGGGGCTGGAGGCAGTATTTT
TRBJ1-1	NA	TRBD1	14	TRBV5-1	CASSLDPGGTEAFF	TGCGCCAGCAGCTTGGACCCAGGGGGCACTGAAGCTTTCTTT
TRBJ1-6	NA	NA	13	TRBV25-1	CASSEMGSGHTHF	TGTGCCAGCAGTGAAATGGGGTCGGGACATACCCACTTT
TRBJ1-1	once	NA	16	TRBV19	CASIQGAANKNTEAFF	TGTGCCAGTATCCAAGGGGCGGCAAATAAGAACACTGAAGCTTTCTTT
TRBJ2-7	NA	TRBD2	15	TRBV19	CASSISASGAYEQYF	TGTGCCAGTAGTATTTCTGCTAGCGGGGCTTACGAGCAGTACTTC
TRBJ2-5	NA	NA	13	TRBV18	CASSGDTQETQYF	TGTGCCAGCTCAGGGGACACGCAAGAGACCCAGTACTTC
TRBJ2-3	NA	NA	13	TRBV18	CASSGGSTDTQYF	TGTGCCAGCTCAGGAGGTAGCACAGATACGCAGTATTTT
TRBJ2-1	NA	TRBD2	19	TRBV10-3	CAITPQGLAGGPPYNEQFF	TGTGCCATCACCCCCCAAGGACTAGCGGGAGGGCCGCCCTACAATGAGCAGTTCTTC
TRBJ2-7	once	TRBD1	14	TRBV6-5	CASSYGTGGDEQYF	TGTGCCAGCAGTTACGGGACAGGGGGCGATGAGCAGTACTTC
TRBJ2-2	NA	NA	15	TRBV3-1/TRBV3-2	CASSLGGGDTGELFF	TGTGCCAGCAGCCTGGGGGGAGGAGACACCGGGGAGCTGTTTTTT
TRBJ2-1	NA	NA	14	TRBV15	CATSRALNRDEQFF	TGTGCCACCAGCAGAGCCCTCAACAGGGACGAGCAGTTCTTC
TRBJ2-3	NA	NA	17	TRBV10-2	CASSDRDLLAGTDTQYF	TGCGCCAGCAGTGACCGGGACCTGTTAGCGGGCACAGATACGCAGTATTTT
TRBJ2-1	NA	NA	17	TRBV18	CASSPREAMSSYNEQFF	TGTGCCAGCTCACCACGGGAGGCGATGAGCTCCTACAATGAGCAGTTCTTC
TRBJ2-5	NA	NA	13	TRBV19	CASSIFQSETQYF	TGTGCCAGTAGTATTTTTCAGAGTGAGACCCAGTACTTC
TRBJ2-2	once	NA	15	TRBV19	CASSPGTRNTGELFF	TGTGCCAGTAGCCCCGGGACGCGGAACACCGGGGAGCTGTTTTTT
TRBJ2-3	NA	NA	13	TRBV3-1/TRBV3-2	CASSPLGADTQYF	TGTGCCAGCAGCCCACTAGGGGCAGATACGCAGTATTTT
TRBJ2-6	NA	TRBD2	19	TRBV9	CASSFRTSGLSSGANVLTF	TGTGCCAGCAGCTTCCGGACTAGCGGTTTAAGCTCTGGGGCCAACGTCCTGACTTTC
TRBJ2-7	large	NA	14	TRBV27	CASAHEGLWNEQYF	TGTGCCTCAGCCCACGAGGGCTTGTGGAACGAGCAGTACTTC
TRBJ1-3	NA	NA	13	TRBV29-1	CSVDGGLGNTIYF	TGCAGCGTTGACGGGGGGCTAGGTAACACCATATATTTT
TRBJ2-2	NA	NA	15	TRBV10-2	CASSERQGYTGELFF	TGCGCCAGCAGTGAACGGCAGGGATACACCGGGGAGCTGTTTTTT
TRBJ1-2	once	NA	14	TRBV5-1	CASSPTGILYGYTF	TGCGCCAGCAGCCCCACCGGGATTTTATATGGCTACACCTTC
TRBJ1-1	NA	TRBD1	13	TRBV6-5	CASSTQGDTEAFF	TGTGCCAGCTCCACTCAGGGGGATACTGAAGCTTTCTTT
TRBJ1-1	NA	NA	15	TRBV18	CASSLTGGENTEAFF	TGTGCCAGCTCCCTTACTGGGGGAGAGAACACTGAAGCTTTCTTT
TRBJ1-3	NA	TRBD1	14	TRBV30	CALDRGFSGNTIYF	TGTGCCTTGGACAGGGGCTTCTCTGGAAACACCATATATTTT
TRBJ1-3	NA	TRBD1	16	TRBV9	CASSVQGVRSGNTIYF	TGTGCCAGCAGCGTACAGGGGGTACGCTCTGGAAACACCATATATTTT
TRBJ1-2	NA	NA	13	TRBV3-1/TRBV3-2	CASSQGRDYGYTF	TGTGCCAGCAGCCAAGGACGGGACTATGGCTACACCTTC
TRBJ2-7	NA	NA	14	TRBV6-5	CASSNLNLGGEQYF	TGTGCCAGCAGTAATTTAAATCTGGGGGGCGAGCAGTACTTC
TRBJ1-1	NA	NA	13	TRBV5-8	CASSTWEGLEAFF	TGTGCCAGCAGCACGTGGGAGGGGCTTGAAGCTTTCTTT
TRBJ2-3	NA	NA	13	TRBV3-1/TRBV3-2	CASSQARLDTQYF	TGTGCCAGCAGCCAAGCTCGCCTAGATACGCAGTATTTT
TRBJ2-7	NA	NA	13	TRBV3-1/TRBV3-2	CASSQDGAYEQYF	TGTGCCAGCAGCCAAGACGGGGCCTACGAGCAGTACTTC
TRBJ2-7	NA	TRBD1	15	TRBV6-5	CASSRPGTGGFEQYF	TGTGCCAGCAGTCGTCCAGGGACAGGGGGTTTTGAGCAGTACTTC
TRBJ2-7	NA	NA	16	TRBV7-9	CASSPKGAGVNYEQYF	TGTGCCAGCAGCCCCAAGGGGGCGGGGGTTAACTACGAGCAGTACTTC
TRBJ2-1	NA	TRBD2	18	TRBV7-8	CASSLFGRGLAGRGEQFF	TGTGCCAGCAGCTTATTTGGAAGGGGACTAGCGGGAAGGGGTGAGCAGTTCTTC
TRBJ2-5	NA	NA	15	TRBV2	CASNRQGGESETQYF	TGTGCCAGCAATCGACAGGGAGGAGAATCGGAGACCCAGTACTTC
TRBJ1-1	NA	TRBD1	17	TRBV5-1	CASSLSWGQGVSTEAFF	TGCGCCAGCAGCTTGAGCTGGGGGCAGGGGGTGAGCACTGAAGCTTTCTTT
TRBJ1-2	NA	NA	15	TRBV16	CASSQDPRTLGGYTF	TGTGCCAGCAGCCAAGACCCCAGGACGCTGGGGGGCTACACCTTC
TRBJ2-7	NA	TRBD2	15	TRBV7-8	CASSELAGGTYEQYF	TGTGCCAGCAGCGAACTAGCGGGAGGGACCTACGAGCAGTACTTC
TRBJ2-7	NA	NA	17	TRBV7-2	CASSPELHGLARGEQYF	TGTGCCAGCAGCCCCGAACTTCATGGATTAGCGCGGGGCGAGCAGTACTTC
TRBJ2-2	NA	NA	13	TRBV14	CASSQVFTGELFF	TGTGCCAGCAGCCAAGTTTTCACCGGGGAGCTGTTTTTT
TRBJ2-7	NA	TRBD1	14	TRBV10-2	CASRPTGKVYEQYF	TGCGCCAGCAGACCGACAGGGAAGGTCTACGAGCAGTACTTC
TRBJ2-1	NA	TRBD2	15	TRBV14	CATDEAGDSYNEQFF	TGTGCCACCGACGAAGCGGGAGACTCCTACAATGAGCAGTTCTTC
TRBJ2-3	NA	TRBD2	15	TRBV5-4	CASSLGGSKSDTQYF	TGTGCCAGCAGCTTGGGCGGGAGCAAGTCAGATACGCAGTATTTT
TRBJ2-1	once	NA	16	TRBV19	CASSTGWATSEGEQFF	TGTGCCAGTAGTACAGGGTGGGCTACCTCCGAGGGTGAGCAGTTCTTC
TRBJ2-7	once	TRBD2	16	TRBV7-2	CASSLVAGGRSYEQYF	TGTGCCAGCAGCTTAGTCGCCGGCGGGAGGTCTTACGAGCAGTACTTC